One TCR beta chain is described in this entry. The authors prepared the TCRbeta library with unique molecular identifiers. TCRdb re-derived calls from the PCR reads in MiXCR, one entry per CDR3 protein. Of hundreds of thousands of distinct CDR3 sequences in the sample, 16% are singletons; the top ten hold around 0.96%. The data were taken from a study of T-cell reconstitution after alpha-beta-depleted transplantation in children. The CDR3 covers 14 residues. V lost 4 bases and J lost 0, with 7 bases in between. Germline V CDR1 and CDR2: SQVTM, ANQGSEA. Sequences were derived from PBMCs from the stem cell graft donor, sampled from the stem cell graft. The chain recombines TRBV29-1 with TRBJ2-6, with D possibly called TRBD1 or TRBD2 (5 bases each). This clonotype was obtained from a human donor who donated a stem cell graft to a child with acute myeloid leukemia. CDR3 bases: TGCAGCGTTGGGGACCCCTCTGGGGCCAACGTCCTGACTTTC. This encodes CSVGDPSGANVLTF.